This is a list of T cell receptor beta chains from one sample in a study of T cell repertoires in cytomegalovirus infection. Antigen specificity for these receptors is unknown. Using its own MiXCR run on the reads, TCRdb lists one record per CDR3 protein. The repertoire holds hundreds of thousands of distinct CDR3 sequences, with under 45% as singletons. The material was cultured PBMCs, obtained from culture after CMV antigen stimulation. Receptors were obtained from a human donor in good health (CMV status not recorded). Some clones in this sample may be carry-over from other donors' samples. Each CDR3 is given with its conserved first and last residue. D genes are given only for firm matches. Not all rows give a size; the values are once, few, many and, for expanded clones, a class.

d_call	clone_size	v_call	j_call	cdr3_aa	cdr3_nt
TRBD2	few	TRBV7-9	TRBJ2-1	CASTPRGLAGDMGNEQFF	TGTGCCAGCACCCCAAGGGGCCTAGCGGGAGATATGGGGAATGAGCAGTTCTTC
-	-	TRBV7-2	TRBJ1-6	CASSSGSEHSPLHF	TGTGCCAGCAGTTCCGGGAGCGAACATTCACCCCTCCACTTT
-	once	TRBV2	TRBJ2-3	CASMRRGEDTQYF	TGTGCCAGCATGAGAAGGGGGGAAGATACGCAGTATTTT
TRBD2	-	TRBV7-2	TRBJ2-3	CASSWGTSGSDTQYF	TGTGCCAGCAGCTGGGGGACTAGCGGGAGTGATACGCAGTATTTT
-	-	TRBV28	TRBJ1-1	CASSFVFREGPTTEAFF	TGTGCCAGCAGTTTCGTCTTTAGAGAGGGCCCTACCACTGAAGCTTTCTTT
TRBD1	few	TRBV29-1	TRBJ1-2	CSVSGQGPFNYGYTF	TGCAGCGTTTCGGGACAGGGCCCTTTTAACTATGGCTACACCTTC
-	-	TRBV20-1	TRBJ2-3	CSAKGGADTQYF	TGCAGTGCCAAGGGGGGTGCAGATACGCAGTATTTT
-	-	TRBV24-1	TRBJ2-5	CATSDLPARSETQYF	TGTGCCACCAGTGATTTGCCGGCTAGATCGGAGACCCAGTACTTC
TRBD1	-	TRBV18	TRBJ2-3	CASSPPTGQIPFGTDTQYF	TGTGCCAGCTCGCCGCCAACGGGACAGATCCCATTTGGCACAGATACGCAGTATTTT
-	-	TRBV20-1	TRBJ2-7	CSAVNVGSPKYF	TGCAGTGCGGTTAACGTGGGGAGCCCCAAGTACTTC
-	-	TRBV7-2	TRBJ1-1	CASSLEFRVNTEAFF	TGTGCCAGCAGCTTAGAATTCAGGGTGAACACTGAAGCTTTCTTT
-	-	TRBV6-2/TRBV6-3	TRBJ2-3	CASSYMGVTTQYF	TGTGCCAGCAGTTACATGGGGGTCACTACGCAGTATTTT
TRBD2	few	TRBV7-6	TRBJ2-1	CASSLGPGGSYNEQFF	TGTGCCAGCAGCTTAGGTCCGGGAGGGTCCTACAATGAGCAGTTCTTC
TRBD1	few	TRBV12-3/TRBV12-4	TRBJ2-5	CASSLGDRESAF	TGTGCCAGCAGTTTAGGTGACAGGGAGTCGGCCTTC
TRBD1	-	TRBV15	TRBJ2-7	CATSRDVTGLEYF	TGTGCCACCAGCAGAGATGTGACAGGGTTGGAGTACTTC
-	few	TRBV20-1	TRBJ1-2	CSATTRQNYGYTF	TGCAGTGCTACCACCCGACAGAACTATGGCTACACCTTC
TRBD2	-	TRBV6-2/TRBV6-3	TRBJ2-2	CASSFGTSGTGELFF	TGTGCCAGCAGTTTCGGGACTAGCGGGACCGGGGAGCTGTTTTTT
TRBD2	-	TRBV20-1	TRBJ2-1	CSAEPIASGEYNEQFF	TGCAGTGCCGAGCCTATCGCCAGCGGGGAGTACAATGAGCAGTTCTTC
-	-	TRBV11-2	TRBJ2-5	CASSLDLYGRETQYF	TGTGCCAGCAGCTTAGATCTTTACGGGCGGGAGACCCAGTACTTC
-	few	TRBV7-6	TRBJ2-7	CASSSLRSSSEDYEQYF	TGTGCCAGCAGCTCCCTAAGGAGCAGTAGTGAAGACTACGAGCAGTACTTC
-	-	TRBV20-1	TRBJ2-7	CSARWGMSYEQYF	TGCAGTGCCAGATGGGGGATGAGCTACGAGCAGTACTTC
-	once	TRBV20-1	TRBJ1-2	CSARVRGGVYGYTF	TGCAGTGCTAGAGTGAGGGGAGGGGTCTATGGCTACACCTTC
TRBD2	-	TRBV4-1	TRBJ2-4	CASSQPGLAGAKNIQYF	TGCGCCAGCAGCCAACCTGGACTAGCGGGCGCCAAAAACATTCAGTACTTC
TRBD1	few	TRBV4-3	TRBJ2-7	CASSLSPTGGYEQYF	TGCGCCAGCAGCCTCTCGCCTACAGGGGGCTACGAGCAGTACTTC
-	few	TRBV6-1	TRBJ1-5	CASRAPNQPQHF	TGTGCCAGCAGGGCGCCAAATCAGCCCCAGCATTTT
TRBD1	-	TRBV5-6	TRBJ1-2	CASTPDSGQGNYGYTF	TGTGCCAGCACCCCTGATTCGGGACAGGGGAACTATGGCTACACCTTC
-	-	TRBV6-2/TRBV6-3	TRBJ2-5	CASSYERVRLETQYF	TGTGCCAGCAGTTACGAGAGGGTCAGGCTGGAGACCCAGTACTTC
TRBD1	few	TRBV5-4	TRBJ2-1	CASSLGGGQGYNEQFF	TGTGCCAGCAGCTTGGGGGGAGGACAGGGGTACAATGAGCAGTTCTTC
-	-	TRBV7-2	TRBJ1-2	CASSPGYNFVSYTF	TGTGCCAGCAGCCCCGGCTACAACTTCGTTTCCTACACCTTC
TRBD1	-	TRBV7-9	TRBJ2-5	CASSSGQAAETQYF	TGTGCCAGCAGCTCAGGACAGGCTGCGGAGACCCAGTACTTC
TRBD2	-	TRBV12-3/TRBV12-4	TRBJ2-1	CASSPRTGGAYNEQFF	TGTGCCAGCAGTCCTAGGACTGGGGGGGCCTACAATGAGCAGTTCTTC
-	-	TRBV6-8	TRBJ1-3	CASKPWRVPGLGNTIYF	TGTGCCAGCAAGCCCTGGCGTGTGCCCGGTCTCGGAAACACCATATATTTT
TRBD2	-	TRBV7-2	TRBJ2-3	CASSRRLAGGGDTQYF	TGTGCCAGCAGCCGAAGACTAGCGGGGGGGGGAGATACGCAGTATTTT
TRBD1	few	TRBV6-6	TRBJ2-7	CASSYTRDRGGEQYF	TGTGCCAGCAGTTACACCCGGGACAGGGGGGGCGAGCAGTACTTC
-	-	TRBV4-1	TRBJ2-1	CASSHHPPRGSGEQFF	TGCGCCAGCAGCCACCACCCCCCCCGGGGTAGCGGTGAGCAGTTCTTC
TRBD2	-	TRBV7-4	TRBJ2-5	CASSPSGGDGQETQYF	TGTGCCAGCAGCCCTAGCGGGGGTGATGGCCAAGAGACCCAGTACTTC
TRBD1	few	TRBV19	TRBJ2-1	CASSVTGEVEQFF	TGTGCCAGTAGTGTAACAGGGGAAGTTGAGCAGTTCTTC
-	-	TRBV20-1	TRBJ2-5	CSARSEQTQYF	TGCAGTGCTAGAAGCGAACAGACCCAGTACTTC